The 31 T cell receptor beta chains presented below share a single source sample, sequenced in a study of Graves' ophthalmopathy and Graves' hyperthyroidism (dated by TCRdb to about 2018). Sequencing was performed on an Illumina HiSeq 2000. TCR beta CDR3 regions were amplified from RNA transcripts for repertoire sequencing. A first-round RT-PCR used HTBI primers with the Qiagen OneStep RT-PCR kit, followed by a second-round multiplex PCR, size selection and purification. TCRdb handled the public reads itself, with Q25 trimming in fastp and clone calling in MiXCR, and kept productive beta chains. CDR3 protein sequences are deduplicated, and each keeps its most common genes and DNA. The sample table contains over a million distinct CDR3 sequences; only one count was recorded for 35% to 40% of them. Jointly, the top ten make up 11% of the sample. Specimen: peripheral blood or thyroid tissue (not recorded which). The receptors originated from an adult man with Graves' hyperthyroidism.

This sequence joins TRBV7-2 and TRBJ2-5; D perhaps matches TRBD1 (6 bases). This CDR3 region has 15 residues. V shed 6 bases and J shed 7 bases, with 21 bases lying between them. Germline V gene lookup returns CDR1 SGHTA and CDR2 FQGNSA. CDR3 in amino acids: CASRSRDIELGTQYF. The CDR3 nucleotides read TGTGCCAGCAGGTCCAGGGACATAGAGCTTGGGACCCAGTACTTC.

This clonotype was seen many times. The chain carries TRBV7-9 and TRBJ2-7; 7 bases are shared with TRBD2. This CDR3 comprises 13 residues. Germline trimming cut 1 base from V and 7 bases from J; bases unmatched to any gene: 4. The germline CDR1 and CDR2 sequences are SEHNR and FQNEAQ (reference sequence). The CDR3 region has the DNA TGTGCCAGCAGCTTAGGGGAGGGGAGTGAGCAGTACTTC. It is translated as CASSLGEGSEQYF.

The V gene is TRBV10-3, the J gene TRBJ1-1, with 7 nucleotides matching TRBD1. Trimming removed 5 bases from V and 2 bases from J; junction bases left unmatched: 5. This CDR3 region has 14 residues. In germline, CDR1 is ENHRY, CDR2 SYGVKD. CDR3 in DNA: TGTGCCATCAGTTTACAGGGGCCAAACACTGAAGCTTTCTTT. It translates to CAISLQGPNTEAFF.

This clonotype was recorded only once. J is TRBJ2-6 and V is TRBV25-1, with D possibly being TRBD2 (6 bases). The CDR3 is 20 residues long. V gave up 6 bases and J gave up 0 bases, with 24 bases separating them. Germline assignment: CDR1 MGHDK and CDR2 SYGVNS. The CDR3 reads CASRNPLGRTPVSGANVLTF. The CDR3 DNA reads TGTGCCAGCAGGAACCCCCTTGGGAGGACACCGGTCTCTGGGGCCAACGTCCTGACTTTC.

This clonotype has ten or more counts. CDR3 loop: CASSQGEYEQYF. The CDR3 DNA reads as TGCGCCAGCAGCCAGGGAGAATACGAGCAGTACTTC. J is TRBJ2-7 and V is TRBV4-1, with D possibly TRBD2 on 5 matching bases. V was cut by 3 bases and J by 4 bases, with 7 bases left in between. The germline CDR1 and CDR2 sequences are MGHRA and YSYEKL. This CDR3 has 12 amino acids.

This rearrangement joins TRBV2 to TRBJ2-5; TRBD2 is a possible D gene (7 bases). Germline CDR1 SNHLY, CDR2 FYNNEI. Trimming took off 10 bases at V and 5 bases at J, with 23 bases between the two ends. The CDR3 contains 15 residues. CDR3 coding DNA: TGTGCCAACCACAAGCCCGGGGGGCAAATGGAGACCCAGTACTTC. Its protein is CANHKPGGQMETQYF.

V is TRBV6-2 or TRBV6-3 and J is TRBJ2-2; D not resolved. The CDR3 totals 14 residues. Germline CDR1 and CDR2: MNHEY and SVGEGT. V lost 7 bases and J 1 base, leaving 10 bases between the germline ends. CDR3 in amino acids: CASTLSWNTGELFF. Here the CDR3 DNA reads TGTGCCAGCACCTTAAGTTGGAACACCGGGGAGCTGTTTTTT.

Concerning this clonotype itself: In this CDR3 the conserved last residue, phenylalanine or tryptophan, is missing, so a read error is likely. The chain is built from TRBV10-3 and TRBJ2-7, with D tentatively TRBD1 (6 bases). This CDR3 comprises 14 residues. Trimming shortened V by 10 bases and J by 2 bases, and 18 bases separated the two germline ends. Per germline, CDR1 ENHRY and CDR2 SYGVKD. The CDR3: CASSHGDITYEQYL. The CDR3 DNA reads TGTGCCAGCAGCCACGGGGACATTACCTACGAGCAGTACCTC.

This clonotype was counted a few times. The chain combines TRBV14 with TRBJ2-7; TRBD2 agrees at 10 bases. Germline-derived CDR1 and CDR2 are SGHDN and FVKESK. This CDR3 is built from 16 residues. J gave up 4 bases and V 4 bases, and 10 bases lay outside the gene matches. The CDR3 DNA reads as TGTGCCAGCAGCCGCACACTAGCGGGGAGACGGTACGAGCAGTACTTC. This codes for CASSRTLAGRRYEQYF.

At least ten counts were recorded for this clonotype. In DNA form, the CDR3 reads TGTGCCAGCAGCTTACGTGTGCAGGAGGATGAAAAACTGTTTTTT. Translating gives CASSLRVQEDEKLFF. The rearrangement joins TRBV7-9 to TRBJ1-4; no definite D call. The CDR3 sequence is 15 residues long. Trimming cost V 2 bases and J 6 bases, with 13 bases left between them. Germline V gene data show CDR1 as SEHNR and CDR2 as FQNEAQ (reference sequence).

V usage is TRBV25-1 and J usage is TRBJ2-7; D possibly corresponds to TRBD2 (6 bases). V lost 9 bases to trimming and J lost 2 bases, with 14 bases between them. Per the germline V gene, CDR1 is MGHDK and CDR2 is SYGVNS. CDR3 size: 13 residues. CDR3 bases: TGTGCCAGAGATACGGGGGTAACCTACGAGCAGTACTTC. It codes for CARDTGVTYEQYF.

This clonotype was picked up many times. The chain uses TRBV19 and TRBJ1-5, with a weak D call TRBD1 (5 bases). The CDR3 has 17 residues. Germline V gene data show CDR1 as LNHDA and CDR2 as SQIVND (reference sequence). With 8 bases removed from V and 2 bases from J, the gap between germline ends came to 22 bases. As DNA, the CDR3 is TGTGCCAGTTCGGGGGGGTATCCACGCAGTGGCAATCAGCCCCAGCATTTT. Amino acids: CASSGGYPRSGNQPQHF.

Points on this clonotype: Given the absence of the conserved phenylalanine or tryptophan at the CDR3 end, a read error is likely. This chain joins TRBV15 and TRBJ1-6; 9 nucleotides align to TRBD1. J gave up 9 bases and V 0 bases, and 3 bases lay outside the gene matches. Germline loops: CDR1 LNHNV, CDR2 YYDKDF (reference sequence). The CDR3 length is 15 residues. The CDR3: CATSRDTGGGSPLHV. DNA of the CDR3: TGTGCCACCAGCAGAGACACAGGGGGCGGTTCACCCCTCCACGTT.

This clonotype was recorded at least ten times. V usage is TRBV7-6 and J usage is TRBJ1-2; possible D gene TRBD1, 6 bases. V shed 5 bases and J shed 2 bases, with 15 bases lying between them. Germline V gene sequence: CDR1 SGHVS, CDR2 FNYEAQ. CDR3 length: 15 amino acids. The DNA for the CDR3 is TGTGCCAGCAGCCCCCGGGGTGGGGGCAACTATGGCTACACCTTC. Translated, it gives CASSPRGGGNYGYTF. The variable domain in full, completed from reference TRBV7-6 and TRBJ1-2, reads GAGVSQSPRYKVTKRGQDVALRCDPISGHVSLYWYRQALGQGPEFLTYFNYEAQQDKSGLPNDRFSAERPEGSISTLTIQRTEQRDSAMYRCASSPRGGGNYGYTFGSGTRLTVV.

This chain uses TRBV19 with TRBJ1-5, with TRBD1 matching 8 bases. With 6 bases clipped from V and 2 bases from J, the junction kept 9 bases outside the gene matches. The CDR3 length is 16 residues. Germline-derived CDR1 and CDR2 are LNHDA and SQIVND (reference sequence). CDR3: CASRPPGQVGNQPQHF. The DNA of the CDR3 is TGTGCCAGTAGACCCCCGGGACAGGTTGGCAATCAGCCCCAGCATTTT.

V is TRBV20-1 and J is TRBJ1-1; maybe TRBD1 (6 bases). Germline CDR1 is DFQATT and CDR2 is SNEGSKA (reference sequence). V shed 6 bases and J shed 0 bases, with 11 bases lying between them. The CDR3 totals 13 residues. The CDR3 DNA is TGCAGTGCCCCCAGGGGCATGAACACTGAAGCTTTCTTT. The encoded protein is CSAPRGMNTEAFF.

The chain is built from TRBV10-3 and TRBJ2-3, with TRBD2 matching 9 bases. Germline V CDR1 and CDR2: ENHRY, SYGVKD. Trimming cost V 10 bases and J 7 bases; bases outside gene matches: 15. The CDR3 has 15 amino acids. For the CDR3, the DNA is TGTGCCACCATTCCAAGCGGGGGGTATATAAATACGCAGTATTTT. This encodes CATIPSGGYINTQYF.

The chain's CDR3 is CATSRRGNRGQYF. In DNA, the CDR3 is TGTGCCACCAGCCGTCGAGGGAATAGAGGGCAGTACTTC. This chain connects TRBV24-1 to TRBJ2-7; D possibly corresponds to TRBD2 (5 bases). The CDR3 consists of 13 residues. CDR1 is KGHDR, CDR2 SFDVKD, per germline. The V end was cut by 7 bases, the J end by 9 bases, with 18 bases between.

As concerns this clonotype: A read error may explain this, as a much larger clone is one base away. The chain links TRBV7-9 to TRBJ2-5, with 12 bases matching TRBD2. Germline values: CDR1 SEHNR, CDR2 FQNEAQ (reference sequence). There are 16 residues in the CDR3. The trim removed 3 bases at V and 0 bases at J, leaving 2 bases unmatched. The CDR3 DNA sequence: TGTGCCAGCAGCTTCGGACTAGCGGGGTACCAAGAGACCCAGTACTTC. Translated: CASSFGLAGYQETQYF.

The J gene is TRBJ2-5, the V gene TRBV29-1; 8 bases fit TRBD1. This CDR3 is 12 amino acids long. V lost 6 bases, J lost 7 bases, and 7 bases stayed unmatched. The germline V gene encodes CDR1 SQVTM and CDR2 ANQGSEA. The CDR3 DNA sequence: TGCAGCGTCTTGGGACAGGAGGGGACCCAGTACTTC. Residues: CSVLGQEGTQYF.

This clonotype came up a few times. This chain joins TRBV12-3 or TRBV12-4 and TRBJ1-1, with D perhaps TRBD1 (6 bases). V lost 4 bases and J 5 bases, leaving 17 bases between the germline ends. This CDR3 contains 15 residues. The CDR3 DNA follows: TGTGCCAGCAGTTCAACAGGGACTTCGCGGACTGAAGCTTTCTTT. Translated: CASSSTGTSRTEAFF.

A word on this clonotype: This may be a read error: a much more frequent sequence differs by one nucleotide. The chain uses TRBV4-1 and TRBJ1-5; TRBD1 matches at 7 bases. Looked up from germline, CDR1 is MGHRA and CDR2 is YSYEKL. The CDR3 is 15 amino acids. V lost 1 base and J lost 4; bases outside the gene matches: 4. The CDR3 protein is CASSQGPTGNQPQHF. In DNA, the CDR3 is TGCGCCAGCAGCCAAGGTCCGACAGGGAATCAGCCCCAGCATTTT.

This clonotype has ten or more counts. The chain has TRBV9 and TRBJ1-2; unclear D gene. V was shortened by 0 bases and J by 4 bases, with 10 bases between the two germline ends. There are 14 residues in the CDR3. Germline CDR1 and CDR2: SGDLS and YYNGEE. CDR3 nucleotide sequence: TGTGCCAGCAGCGTAGTGCCAGACTTCTATGGCTACACCTTC. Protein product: CASSVVPDFYGYTF.

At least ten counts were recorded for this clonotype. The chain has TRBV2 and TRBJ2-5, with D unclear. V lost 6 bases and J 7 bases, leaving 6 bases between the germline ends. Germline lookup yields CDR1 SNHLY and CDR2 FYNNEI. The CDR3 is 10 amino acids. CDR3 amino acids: CASSKGTQYF. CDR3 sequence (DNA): TGTGCCAGCAGCAAAGGGACCCAGTACTTC.

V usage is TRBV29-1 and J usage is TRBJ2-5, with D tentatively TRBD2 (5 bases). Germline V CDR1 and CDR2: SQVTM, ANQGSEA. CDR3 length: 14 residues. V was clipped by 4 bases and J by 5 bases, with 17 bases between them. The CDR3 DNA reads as TGCAGCGTTGGAGCCCTAGCTGGCTACGAGACCCAGTACTTC. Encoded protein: CSVGALAGYETQYF.

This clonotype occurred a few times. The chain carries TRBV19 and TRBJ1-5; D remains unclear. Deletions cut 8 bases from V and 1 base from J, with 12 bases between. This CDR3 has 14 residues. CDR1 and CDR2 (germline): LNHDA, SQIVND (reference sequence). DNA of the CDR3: TGTGCCAGTCGGGCCCCCGCAAGCAATCAGCCCCAGCATTTT. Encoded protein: CASRAPASNQPQHF.

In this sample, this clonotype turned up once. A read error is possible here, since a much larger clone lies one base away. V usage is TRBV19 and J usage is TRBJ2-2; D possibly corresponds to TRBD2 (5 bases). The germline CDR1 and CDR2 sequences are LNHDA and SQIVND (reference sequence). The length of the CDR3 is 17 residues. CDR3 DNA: TGTGCCAGTAGTATAGATTTCGGTCGTAGCCACACCGGGGAGCCGTTTTTT. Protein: CASSIDFGRSHTGEPFF.

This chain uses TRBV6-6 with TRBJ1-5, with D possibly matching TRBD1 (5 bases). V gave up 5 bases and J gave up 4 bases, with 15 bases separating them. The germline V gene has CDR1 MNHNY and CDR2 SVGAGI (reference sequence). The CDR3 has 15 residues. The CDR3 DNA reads TGTGCCAGCAGTGGCCACCGGGACCCAAATCAGCCCCAGCATTTT. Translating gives CASSGHRDPNQPQHF.

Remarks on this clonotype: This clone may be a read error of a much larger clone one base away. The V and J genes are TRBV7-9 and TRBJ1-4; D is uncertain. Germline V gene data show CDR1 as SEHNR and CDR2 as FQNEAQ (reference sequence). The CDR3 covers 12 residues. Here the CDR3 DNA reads TGTGCCAGCAGCTTTTTGAATGAAAAAGTGTTTTTT. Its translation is CASSFLNEKVFF.

The CDR3, as DNA: TGTGCCAGCAGCTTTGCCAATGGCTACACCTTC. Translated: CASSFANGYTF. This chain uses TRBV5-4 with TRBJ1-2, with D unclear. The V gene lost 2 bases and the J gene lost 6 bases, with 5 bases spanning the gap. Germline CDR1 and CDR2: SGHNT and YYREEE (reference sequence). The CDR3 length is 11 residues. Full variable domain (outside the CDR3, taken from reference TRBV5-4 and TRBJ1-2): ETGVTQSPTHLIKTRGQQVTLRCSSQSGHNTVSWYQQALGQGPQFIFQYYREEENGRGNFPPRFSGLQFPNYSSELNVNALELDDSALYLCASSFANGYTFGSGTRLTVV.

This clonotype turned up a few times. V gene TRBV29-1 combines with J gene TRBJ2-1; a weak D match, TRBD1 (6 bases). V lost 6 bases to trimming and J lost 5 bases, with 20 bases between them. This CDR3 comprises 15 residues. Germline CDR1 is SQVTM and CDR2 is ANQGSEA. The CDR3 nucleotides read TGCAGCGTCGACGAGCAGGGGATGGGCAACAATGAGCAGTTCTTC. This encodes CSVDEQGMGNNEQFF.